Shown below are 8 T cell receptor beta chains from a single sample sequenced in a study of T cells in Graves' hyperthyroidism and ophthalmopathy. TCR beta CDR3 region amplification was performed from RNA transcripts. Researchers ran a first-round RT-PCR on the TCR CDR3 using the HTBI primer set. TCRdb processed the multiplex PCR reads anew with MiXCR; each CDR3 protein has one entry. The sample carries some 300,000 distinct CDR3 sequences, 15% to 20% recorded once. The specimen sequenced was blood. The receptors originated from a man aged 50-59 years with Graves' ophthalmopathy.

This clonotype came up a few times. This chain links TRBV6-5 with TRBJ1-4; 8 bases match TRBD1. Germline V gene lookup returns CDR1 MNHEY and CDR2 SVGAGI. The CDR3 is 16 residues long. V trimming: 2 bases; J trimming: 8 bases; junction bases outside the gene matches: 10. The DNA for the CDR3 is TGTGCCAGCAGTTACCCAGGGGGCGCATCGGCAGAAAAACTGTTTTTT. The encoded protein is CASSYPGGASAEKLFF.

A few counts support this clonotype. The V and J genes are TRBV3-1 and TRBJ2-7; D is perhaps TRBD1 (6 bases). The CDR3 length is 14 residues. Trimming cost V 1 base and J 5 bases, with 12 bases left between them. CDR1 LGHDT and CDR2 YNNKEL come from the germline V gene (reference sequence). The CDR3 spells CASSQAQGIHEQYF. The CDR3 DNA reads as TGTGCCAGCAGCCAAGCACAGGGAATCCACGAGCAGTACTTC.

This clonotype was detected a few times. The rearrangement uses TRBV7-3 and TRBJ2-5, with TRBD1 as a possible D gene (5 bases). V was pared by 5 bases and J by 3 bases, with 10 bases between. The CDR3 sequence is 13 residues long. Germline V lookup: CDR1 SGHTA, CDR2 FQGTGA. The CDR3, as DNA: TGTGCCAGCAGCCCTGGGGCGAAAGAGACCCAGTACTTC. It encodes CASSPGAKETQYF.

This clonotype was picked up a small number of times. This sequence joins TRBV20-1 and TRBJ2-3, with TRBD1 matching over 7 bases. CDR3 length: 13 amino acids. The V gene's germline CDR1 is DFQATT and CDR2 SNEGSKA (reference sequence). Germline trimming cut 6 bases from V and 6 bases from J; bases unmatched to any gene: 9. CDR3 coding DNA: TGCAGTGCCGGACAGGCAGGTGGCGATACGCAGTATTTT. Amino acid sequence: CSAGQAGGDTQYF.

This clonotype was seen ten or more times. One end of the junction does not line up with germline, which may come from a read error. The chain combines TRBV18 with TRBJ2-7, with D perhaps given as TRBD1 or TRBD2 (5 bases each). The CDR3 has 15 residues. The germline V gene encodes CDR1 KGHSH and CDR2 LQKENI. CDR3 coding DNA: TGTGCCAGCTCGCCACAGGCTCAACCGGGGAACGAGCAGTACTTC. Translating gives CASSPQAQPGNEQYF.

This rearrangement joins TRBV5-5 to TRBJ2-1; 9 bases match TRBD2. CDR1 SGHKS and CDR2 YYEKEE come from the germline V gene (reference sequence). This CDR3 has 16 residues. J gave up 4 bases and V 1 base, and 6 bases lay outside the gene matches. The DNA of the CDR3 is TGTGCCAGCAGCTTGTATGAACTAGCGGGTTACAATGAGCAGTTCTTC. Its translation is CASSLYELAGYNEQFF.

This clonotype turned up a few times. The chain has TRBV19 and TRBJ2-1; 7 nucleotides align to TRBD1. Germline V lookup: CDR1 LNHDA, CDR2 SQIVND (reference sequence). V shed 8 bases and J 6 bases; nucleotides not matched to a gene: 16. This CDR3 region has 16 residues. CDR3 protein: CASSSGDRTTGNEQFF. DNA for the CDR3: TGTGCCAGTTCATCCGGGGACAGAACTACAGGCAATGAGCAGTTCTTC.

This clonotype was seen only a few times. A much larger clone lies one base from this, so it may be a read error. J is TRBJ1-1 and V is TRBV2, with 8 positions matching TRBD1. The CDR3 spans 12 residues. Germline V gives CDR1 SNHLY, CDR2 FYNNEI. Trimming removed 10 bases from V and 4 bases from J; junction bases left unmatched: 5. The DNA of the CDR3 is TGTGCCAACAGGGGGGTCCTCACTGAAGCTTTCTTT. Translation gives CANRGVLTEAFF.